The present TCR beta chain was sequenced within a study of shared T cell receptors in the human thymus. Trimming removed 6 bases from V and 1 base from J, with 7 bases in between. The CDR3 sequence is 12 residues long. Some clones are missing from TCRdb's copy, which holds only in-frame ones; the method was immunoSEQ multiplex PCR. The profile shows roughly 500,000 clones, about 84% of them singletons. These same data were also listed under a study on human thymus T cells. As that study records: The donor group consisted of healthy Finnish infants who were having corrective surgery for congenital heart defects. There appeared to be biased usage of V and J genes in thymic and blood repertoires.

Material: thymocytes. This TCR was sampled from a boy under two years old with a congenital heart defect. The chain employs TRBV5-3 and TRBJ1-1; the D is unclear. TRBV5-3 is known as an ORF, though its function is uncertain. CDR3 coding DNA: TGTGCCAGAAATTTCAAGAACACTGAAGCTTTCTTT. Its protein product is CARNFKNTEAFF.